Listed below are T cell receptor beta chains from one sample, sequenced in a study of T-cell memory formation after mild COVID-19. Via MiXCR, TCRdb re-called the 5' RACE reads, giving one row per CDR3 protein. The data show 400,000 to 550,000 distinct CDR3 sequences, approximately 23% seen once. What was sequenced was PBMCs or a T cell subset sorted from them (not recorded which). These receptors all come from an adult woman who had mild COVID-19 (a few samples of this study predate the infection). Cell type and time point are not known. Each CDR3 is given with its conserved first and last residue.

cdr3_length: 15; v_call: TRBV4-1; j_call: TRBJ2-2; cdr3_aa: CASSQRGIEAGELFF
cdr3_length: 17; v_call: TRBV2; j_call: TRBJ2-4; cdr3_aa: CASSERGLALSKNIQYF
cdr3_length: 13; v_call: TRBV12-3/TRBV12-4; j_call: TRBJ1-1; cdr3_aa: CASSFVENTEAFF
cdr3_length: 16; v_call: TRBV25-1; j_call: TRBJ2-3; cdr3_aa: CASSVVAGAVADTQYF
cdr3_length: 15; v_call: TRBV19; j_call: TRBJ1-2; cdr3_aa: CASSTGSDRGRGYTF
cdr3_length: 15; v_call: TRBV4-2; j_call: TRBJ1-5; cdr3_aa: CASSLRLVGNQPQHF
cdr3_length: 17; v_call: TRBV18; j_call: TRBJ2-6; cdr3_aa: CASSPPSGGAGANVLTF
cdr3_length: 15; v_call: TRBV20-1; j_call: TRBJ1-2; cdr3_aa: CSARDPGQINYGYTF
cdr3_length: 15; v_call: TRBV14; j_call: TRBJ2-1; cdr3_aa: CASSQDLLTYNEQFF
cdr3_length: 13; v_call: TRBV7-7; j_call: TRBJ2-1; cdr3_aa: CASSFGRDNEQFF
cdr3_length: 16; v_call: TRBV7-9; j_call: TRBJ2-3; cdr3_aa: CASSVLLGGGTDTQYF
cdr3_length: 15; v_call: TRBV3-1; j_call: TRBJ2-1; cdr3_aa: CASSHSGGSYNEQFF
cdr3_length: 14; v_call: TRBV18; j_call: TRBJ1-3; cdr3_aa: CASSPGIAGNTIYF
cdr3_length: 16; v_call: TRBV12-3/TRBV12-4; j_call: TRBJ2-2; cdr3_aa: CASSLVQGANTGELFF
cdr3_length: 17; v_call: TRBV6-5; j_call: TRBJ2-5; cdr3_aa: CASSYSRTSGSWETQYF
cdr3_length: 15; v_call: TRBV4-1; j_call: TRBJ2-2; cdr3_aa: CASSSGPLNTGELFF